What follows describes a single TCR beta chain. The entry originates in a study of blood T cell repertoires in COVID-19. Study overall: Collection of acute and convalescent COVID-19 samples took place in the United States, Italy and Spain. In each case, the material was cDNA or gDNA derived from T cells, B-cell-depleted T cells, or PBMCs.

The table came from immunoSEQ multiplex PCR; TCRdb's copy has only in-frame clones and leaves some out. The sample consists of some 200,000 clones, 75% to 85% of them appearing once. Donors of Cohort 3 who recovered were those that had two negative PCRs, clearance, or symptom resolution. CDR1 and CDR2 from the germline V gene are KGHDR and SFDVKD. Trimming stripped 9 bases from V and 5 bases from J, with 15 bases between. This CDR3 spans 13 amino acids. The chain couples TRBV24-1 to TRBJ1-1; TRBD1 is a possible D gene (5 bases). The source material was PBMCs or T cells enriched from blood (not recorded which). The sequence was collected from a man aged 40-50 years who had recovered from COVID-19. The CDR3 protein is CATELMKGTEAFF. CDR3 DNA sequence: TGTGCCACCGAACTTATGAAGGGGACTGAAGCTTTCTTT.